This T cell receptor (beta chain) comes out of a study of T-cell memory formation after mild COVID-19. Note on this clonotype: Its matching antigen is unknown.

Study-level points and caveats: There were some responding clones in pre-infection memory, which suggested that cross-reactive memory had joined. Among clones contracting day 15 to 85, CD4/CD8 was balanced, whereas later expanders leaned CD4+.

This CDR3 contains 14 residues. The ends were cut back, 3 bases at V and 6 bases at J, with 15 bases in the middle. Germline V gene data show CDR1 as SGHRS and CDR2 as YFSETQ. TCRdb re-analysed the 5' RACE reads in MiXCR, keeping a single row per CDR3 protein. The sample holds a few hundred thousand distinct CDR3 sequences, 28% seen once. The source is an adult woman who had mild COVID-19 (a few samples of this study predate the infection). Cell type and time point are not known. Material: PBMCs or a T cell subset sorted from them (not recorded which). This rearrangement joins TRBV5-1 to TRBJ1-2, with D perhaps matching TRBD1 (5 bases). CDR3 sequence: CASSSGSEGDGYTF. In DNA, the CDR3 is TGCGCCAGCAGCTCGGGGTCAGAAGGGGATGGCTACACCTTC.